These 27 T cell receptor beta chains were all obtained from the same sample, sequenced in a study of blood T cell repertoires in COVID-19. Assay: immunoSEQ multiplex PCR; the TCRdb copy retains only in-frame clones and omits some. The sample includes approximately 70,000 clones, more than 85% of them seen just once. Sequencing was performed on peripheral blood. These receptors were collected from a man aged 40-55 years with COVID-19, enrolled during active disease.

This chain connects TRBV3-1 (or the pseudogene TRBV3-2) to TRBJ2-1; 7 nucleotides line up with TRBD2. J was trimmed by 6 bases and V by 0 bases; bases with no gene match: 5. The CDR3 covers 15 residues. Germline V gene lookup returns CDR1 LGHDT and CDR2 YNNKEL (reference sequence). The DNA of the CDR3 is TGTGCCAGCAGCCAAGATACGGGGGGATTCAATGAGCAGTTCTTC. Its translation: CASSQDTGGFNEQFF.

CDR3 DNA sequence: TGTGCCAGCACCCGAACAGGGGTCGAGCAGTACTTC. Translation gives CASTRTGVEQYF. This chain links TRBV13 with TRBJ2-7, with TRBD1 matching 7 bases. CDR1 is PRHDT and CDR2 is FYEKMQ in the germline V gene (reference sequence). This CDR3 has 12 amino acids. V trimming: 7 bases; J trimming: 6 bases; junction bases outside the gene matches: 6.

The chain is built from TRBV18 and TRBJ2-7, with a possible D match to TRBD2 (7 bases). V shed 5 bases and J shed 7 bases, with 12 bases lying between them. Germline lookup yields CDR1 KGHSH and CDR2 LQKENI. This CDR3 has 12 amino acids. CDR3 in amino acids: CASSTEGGEQYF. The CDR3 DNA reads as TGTGCCAGCTCAACAGAGGGGGGGGAGCAGTACTTC. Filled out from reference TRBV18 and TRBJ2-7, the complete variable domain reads NAGVMQNPRHLVRRRGQEARLRCSPMKGHSHVYWYRQLPEEGLKFMVYLQKENIIDESGMPKERFSAEFPKEGPSILRIQQVVRGDSAAYFCASSTEGGEQYFGPGTRLTVT.

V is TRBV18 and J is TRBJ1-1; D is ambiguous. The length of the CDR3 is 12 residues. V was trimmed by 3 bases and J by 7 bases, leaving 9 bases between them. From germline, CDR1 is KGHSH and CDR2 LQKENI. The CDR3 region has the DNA TGTGCCAGCTCACCGTCGCTCGGTGAAGCTTTCTTT. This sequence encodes CASSPSLGEAFF. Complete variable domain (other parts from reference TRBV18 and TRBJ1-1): NAGVMQNPRHLVRRRGQEARLRCSPMKGHSHVYWYRQLPEEGLKFMVYLQKENIIDESGMPKERFSAEFPKEGPSILRIQQVVRGDSAAYFCASSPSLGEAFFGQGTRLTVV.

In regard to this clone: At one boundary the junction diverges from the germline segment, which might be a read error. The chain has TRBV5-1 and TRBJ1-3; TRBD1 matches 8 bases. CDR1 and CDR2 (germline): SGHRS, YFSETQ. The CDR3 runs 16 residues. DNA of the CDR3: TGCGCCAGCAGTTTGGGACAGGCCAACTCTGGAAACACCATATATTTT. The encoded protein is CASSLGQANSGNTIYF. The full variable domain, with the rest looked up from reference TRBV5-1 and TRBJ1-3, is KAGVTQTPRYLIKTRGQQVTLSCSPISGHRSVSWYQQTPGQGLQFLFEYFSETQRNKGNFPGRFSGRQFSNSRSEMNVSTLELGDSALYLCASSLGQANSGNTIYFGEGSWLTVV.

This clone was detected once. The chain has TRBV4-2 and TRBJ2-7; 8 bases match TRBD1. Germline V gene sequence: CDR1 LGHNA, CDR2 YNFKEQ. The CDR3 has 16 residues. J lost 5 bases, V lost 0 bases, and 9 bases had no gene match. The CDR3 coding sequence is TGTGCCAGCAGCCAAGATCTTCGACAGGGGTCCCACGAGCAGTACTTC. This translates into CASSQDLRQGSHEQYF.

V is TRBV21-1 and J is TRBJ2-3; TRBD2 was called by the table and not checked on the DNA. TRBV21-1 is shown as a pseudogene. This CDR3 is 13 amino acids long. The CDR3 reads CASSKECGDTQYF. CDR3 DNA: TGTGCCAGCAGCAAAGAGTGCGGAGATACGCAGTATTTT.

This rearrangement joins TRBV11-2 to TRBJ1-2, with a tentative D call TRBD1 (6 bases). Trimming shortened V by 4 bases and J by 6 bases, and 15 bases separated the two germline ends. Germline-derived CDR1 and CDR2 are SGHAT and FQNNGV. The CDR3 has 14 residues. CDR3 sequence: CASSSLRGLDGYTF. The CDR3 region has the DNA TGTGCCAGCAGCTCACTCAGGGGTTTGGATGGCTACACCTTC.

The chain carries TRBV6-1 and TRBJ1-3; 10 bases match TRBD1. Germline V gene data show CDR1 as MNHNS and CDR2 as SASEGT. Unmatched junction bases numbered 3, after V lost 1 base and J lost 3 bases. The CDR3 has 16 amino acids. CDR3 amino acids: CASSEGQGAGGNTIYF. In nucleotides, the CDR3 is TGTGCCAGCAGTGAAGGACAGGGGGCCGGTGGAAACACCATATATTTT.

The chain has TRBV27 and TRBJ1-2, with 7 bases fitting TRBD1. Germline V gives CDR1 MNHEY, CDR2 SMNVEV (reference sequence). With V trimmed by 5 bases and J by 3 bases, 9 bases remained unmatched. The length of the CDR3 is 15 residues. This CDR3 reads CASSTYRGSDYGYTF. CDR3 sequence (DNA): TGTGCCAGCAGTACCTACAGGGGATCCGACTATGGCTACACCTTC.

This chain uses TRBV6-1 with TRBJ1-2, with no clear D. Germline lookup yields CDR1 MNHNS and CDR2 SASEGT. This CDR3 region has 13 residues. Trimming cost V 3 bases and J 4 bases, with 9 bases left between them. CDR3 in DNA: TGTGCCAGCAGTGAGCGGGGAGGCTATGGCTACACCTTC. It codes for CASSERGGYGYTF.

In nucleotides, the CDR3 is TGCGCCAGCAACATTACAGGGAACACCGGGGAGCTGTTTTTT. Protein: CASNITGNTGELFF. The chain combines TRBV10-1 with TRBJ2-2, with a tentative D call TRBD1 (5 bases). V was clipped by 7 bases and J by 1 base, with 10 bases between them. CDR3 length: 14 amino acids. Per germline, CDR1 WNHNN and CDR2 SYGVQD (reference sequence).

In DNA form, the CDR3 reads TGCGCCAGCAGCAACCGGGACAGGACCTACAATGAGCAGTTCTTC. It is translated as CASSNRDRTYNEQFF. The V call is TRBV5-1, the J call TRBJ2-1, with 8 bases aligning to TRBD1. This CDR3 has 15 residues. Germline loops: CDR1 SGHRS, CDR2 YFSETQ. J gave up 2 bases and V 4 bases, and 5 bases lay outside the gene matches.

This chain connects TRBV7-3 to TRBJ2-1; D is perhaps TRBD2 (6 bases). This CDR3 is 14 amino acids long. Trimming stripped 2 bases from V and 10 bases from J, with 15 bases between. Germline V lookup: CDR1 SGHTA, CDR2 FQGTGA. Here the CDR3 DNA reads TGTGCCAGCAGCTTAGTCGCTAGCGTCTCCGAGCAGTTCTTC. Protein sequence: CASSLVASVSEQFF.

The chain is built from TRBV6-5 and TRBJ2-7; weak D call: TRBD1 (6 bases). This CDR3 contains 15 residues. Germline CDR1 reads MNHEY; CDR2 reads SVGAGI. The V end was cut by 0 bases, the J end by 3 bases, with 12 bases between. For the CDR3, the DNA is TGTGCCAGCAGTTACTCGGTCTTAGGGGGCTACGAGCAGTACTTC. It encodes CASSYSVLGGYEQYF.

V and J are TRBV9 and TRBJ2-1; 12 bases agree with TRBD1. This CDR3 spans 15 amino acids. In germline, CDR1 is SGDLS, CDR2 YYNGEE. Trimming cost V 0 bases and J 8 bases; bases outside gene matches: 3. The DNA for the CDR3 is TGTGCCAGCAGCGTAGCGGGACAGGGGGCCGATGAGCAGTTCTTC. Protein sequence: CASSVAGQGADEQFF. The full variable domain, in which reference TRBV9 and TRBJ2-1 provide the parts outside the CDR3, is DSGVTQTPKHLITATGQRVTLRCSPRSGDLSVYWYQQSLDQGLQFLIQYYNGEERAKGNILERFSAQQFPDLHSELNLSSLELGDSALYFCASSVAGQGADEQFFGPGTRLTVL.

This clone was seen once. CDR3 in DNA: TGTGCCAGCAGCCAAGGTCCGCGGAATTCACCCCTCCACTTT. Residues: CASSQGPRNSPLHF. The rearrangement joins TRBV3-1 (or the pseudogene TRBV3-2) to TRBJ1-6; unclear D gene. The V end was cut by 1 base, the J end by 7 bases, with 8 bases between. Germline V CDR1 and CDR2: LGHDT, YNNKEL (reference sequence). CDR3 size: 14 residues.

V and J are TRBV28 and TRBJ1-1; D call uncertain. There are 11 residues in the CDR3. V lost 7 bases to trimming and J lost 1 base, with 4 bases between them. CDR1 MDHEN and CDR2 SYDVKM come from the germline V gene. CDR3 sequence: CASIRNTEAFF. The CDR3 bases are TGTGCCAGCATTCGGAACACTGAAGCTTTCTTT.

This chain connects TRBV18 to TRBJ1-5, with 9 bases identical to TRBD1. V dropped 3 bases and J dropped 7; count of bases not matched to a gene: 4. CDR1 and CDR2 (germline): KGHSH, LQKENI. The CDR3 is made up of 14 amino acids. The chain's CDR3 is CASSPGQGLQPQHF. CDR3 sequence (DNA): TGTGCCAGCTCACCGGGACAGGGCCTCCAGCCCCAGCATTTT.

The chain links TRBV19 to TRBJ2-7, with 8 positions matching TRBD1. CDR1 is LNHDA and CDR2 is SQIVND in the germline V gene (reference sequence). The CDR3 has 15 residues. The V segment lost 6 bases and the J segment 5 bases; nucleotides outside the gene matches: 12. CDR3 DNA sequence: TGTGCCAGTAGCACCCGACAGGGGTCAGCCGACGAGCAGTACTTC. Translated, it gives CASSTRQGSADEQYF.

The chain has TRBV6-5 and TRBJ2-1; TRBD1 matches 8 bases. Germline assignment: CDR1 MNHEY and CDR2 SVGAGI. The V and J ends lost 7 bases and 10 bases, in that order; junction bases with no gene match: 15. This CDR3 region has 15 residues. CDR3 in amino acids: CASTPPGRGPAEQFF. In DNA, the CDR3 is TGTGCCAGCACCCCCCCGGGCAGGGGGCCTGCGGAGCAGTTCTTC.

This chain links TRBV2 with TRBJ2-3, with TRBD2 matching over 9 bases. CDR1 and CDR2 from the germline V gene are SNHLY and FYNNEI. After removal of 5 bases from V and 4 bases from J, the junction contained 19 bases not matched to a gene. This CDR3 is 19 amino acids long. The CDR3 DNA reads TGTGCCAGCAGTACAGCGCGGGTTAGCGGGGGCCCCGGGGCAGATACGCAGTATTTT. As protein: CASSTARVSGGPGADTQYF.

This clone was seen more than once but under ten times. This CDR3 is CASSQQSRGSETQYF. Written as DNA, the CDR3 is TGTGCCAGCAGCCAACAAAGTAGGGGGTCAGAGACCCAGTACTTC. The rearrangement uses TRBV4-2 and TRBJ2-5, with a tentative D call TRBD1 (6 bases). Germline CDR1 LGHNA, CDR2 YNFKEQ. The length of the CDR3 is 15 residues. V lost 2 bases and J 4 bases, leaving 14 bases between the germline ends.

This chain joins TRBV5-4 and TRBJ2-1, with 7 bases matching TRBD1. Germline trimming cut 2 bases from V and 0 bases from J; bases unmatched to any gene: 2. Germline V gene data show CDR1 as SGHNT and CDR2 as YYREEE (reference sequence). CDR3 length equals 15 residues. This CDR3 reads CASSLGQDSYNEQFF. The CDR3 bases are TGTGCCAGCAGCTTAGGACAGGACTCCTACAATGAGCAGTTCTTC.

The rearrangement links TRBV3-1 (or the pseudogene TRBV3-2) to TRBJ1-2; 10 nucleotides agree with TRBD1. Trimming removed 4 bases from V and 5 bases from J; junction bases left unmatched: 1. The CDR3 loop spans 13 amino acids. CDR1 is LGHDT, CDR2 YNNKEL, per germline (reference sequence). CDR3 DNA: TGTGCCAGCAGCCCGGGACAGGGGTATGGCTACACCTTC. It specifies CASSPGQGYGYTF.

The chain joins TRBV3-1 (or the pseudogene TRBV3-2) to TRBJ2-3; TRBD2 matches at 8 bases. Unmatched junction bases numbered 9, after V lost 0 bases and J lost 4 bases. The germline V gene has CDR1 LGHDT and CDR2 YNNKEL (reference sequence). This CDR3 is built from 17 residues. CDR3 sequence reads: CASSQERMGLVADTQYF. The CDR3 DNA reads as TGTGCCAGCAGCCAAGAGAGAATGGGACTAGTGGCAGATACGCAGTATTTT.

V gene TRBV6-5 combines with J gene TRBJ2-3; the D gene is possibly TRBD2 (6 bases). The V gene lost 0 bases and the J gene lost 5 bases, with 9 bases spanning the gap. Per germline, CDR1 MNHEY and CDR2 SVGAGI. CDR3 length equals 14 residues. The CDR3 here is CASSYSGGVDTQYF. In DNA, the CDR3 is TGTGCCAGCAGTTACTCCGGGGGAGTAGATACGCAGTATTTT.